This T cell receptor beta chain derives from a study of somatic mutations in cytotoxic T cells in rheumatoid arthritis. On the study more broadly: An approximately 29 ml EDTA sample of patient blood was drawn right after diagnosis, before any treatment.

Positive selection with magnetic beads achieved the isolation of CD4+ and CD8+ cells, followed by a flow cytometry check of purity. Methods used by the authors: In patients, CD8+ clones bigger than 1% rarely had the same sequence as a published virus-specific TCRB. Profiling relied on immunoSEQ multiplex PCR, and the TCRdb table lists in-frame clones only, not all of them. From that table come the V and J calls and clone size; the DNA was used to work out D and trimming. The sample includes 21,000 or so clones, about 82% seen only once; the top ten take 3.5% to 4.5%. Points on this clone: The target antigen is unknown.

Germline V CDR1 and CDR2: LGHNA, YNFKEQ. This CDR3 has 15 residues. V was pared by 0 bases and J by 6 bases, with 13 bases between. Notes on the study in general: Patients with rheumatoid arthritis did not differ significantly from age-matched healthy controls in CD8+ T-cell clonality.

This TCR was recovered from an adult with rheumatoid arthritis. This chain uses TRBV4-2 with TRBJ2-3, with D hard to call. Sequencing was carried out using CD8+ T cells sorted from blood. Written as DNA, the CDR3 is TGTGCCAGCAGCCAAGATCCGGGCACGAGGGATACGCAGTATTTT. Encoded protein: CASSQDPGTRDTQYF.